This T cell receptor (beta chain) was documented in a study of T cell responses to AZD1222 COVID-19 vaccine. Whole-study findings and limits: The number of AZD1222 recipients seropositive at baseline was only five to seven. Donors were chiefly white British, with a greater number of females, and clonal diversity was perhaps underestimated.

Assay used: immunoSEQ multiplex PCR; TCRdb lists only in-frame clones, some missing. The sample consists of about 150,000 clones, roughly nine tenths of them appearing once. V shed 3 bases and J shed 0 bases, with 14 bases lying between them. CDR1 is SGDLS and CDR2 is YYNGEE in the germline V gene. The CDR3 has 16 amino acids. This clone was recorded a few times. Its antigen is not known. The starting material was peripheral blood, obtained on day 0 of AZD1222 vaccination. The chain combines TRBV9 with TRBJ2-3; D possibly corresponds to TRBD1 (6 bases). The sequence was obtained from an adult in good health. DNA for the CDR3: TGTGCCAGCAGCGCTCGGGCAGGGGACAGCACAGATACGCAGTATTTT. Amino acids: CASSARAGDSTDTQYF.